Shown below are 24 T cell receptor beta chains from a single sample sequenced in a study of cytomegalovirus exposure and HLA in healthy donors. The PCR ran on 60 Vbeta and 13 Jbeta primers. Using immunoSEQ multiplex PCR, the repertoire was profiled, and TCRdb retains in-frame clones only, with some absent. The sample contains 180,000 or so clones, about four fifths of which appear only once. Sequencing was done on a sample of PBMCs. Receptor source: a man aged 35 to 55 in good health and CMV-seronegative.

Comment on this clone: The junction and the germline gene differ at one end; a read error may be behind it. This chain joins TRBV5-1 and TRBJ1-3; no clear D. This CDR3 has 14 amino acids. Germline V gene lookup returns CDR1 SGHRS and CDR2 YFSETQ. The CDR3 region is CASSPTDRGDTIYF. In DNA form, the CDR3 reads TGCGCCAGCAGCCCCACCGACCGTGGAGACACCATATATTTT. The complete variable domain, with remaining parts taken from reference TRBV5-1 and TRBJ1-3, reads KAGVTQTPRYLIKTRGQQVTLSCSPISGHRSVSWYQQTPGQGLQFLFEYFSETQRNKGNFPGRFSGRQFSNSRSEMNVSTLELGDSALYLCASSPTDRGDTIYFGEGSWLTVV.

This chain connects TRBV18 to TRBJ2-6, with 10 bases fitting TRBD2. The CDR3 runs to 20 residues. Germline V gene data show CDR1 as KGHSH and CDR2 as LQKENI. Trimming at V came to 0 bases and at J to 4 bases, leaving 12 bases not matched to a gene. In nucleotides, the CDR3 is TGTGCCAGCTCACCACCGGTAGGACTAGCGGCCCTCTCAGGGGCCAACGTCCTGACTTTC. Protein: CASSPPVGLAALSGANVLTF.

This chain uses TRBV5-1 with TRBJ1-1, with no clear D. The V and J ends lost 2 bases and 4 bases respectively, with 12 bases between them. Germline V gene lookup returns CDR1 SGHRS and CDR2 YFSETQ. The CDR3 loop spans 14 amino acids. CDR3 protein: CASSLEQLGTEAFF. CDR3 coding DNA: TGCGCCAGCAGCTTAGAACAGCTGGGCACTGAAGCTTTCTTT.

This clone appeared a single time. The DNA of the CDR3 is TGTGCCAGCAGCTCCCGTCTCTCCTACGAGCAGTACTTC. Its translation: CASSSRLSYEQYF. The genes are TRBV11-3 and TRBJ2-7, with D unresolved. V was trimmed by 4 bases and J by 0 bases, leaving 7 bases between them. The CDR3 is made up of 13 amino acids. Germline V CDR1 and CDR2: SGHNT, YENEEA.

CDR3 amino acids: CASSSTTGLVNEQYF. Written as DNA, the CDR3 is TGTGCCAGCAGCAGCACGACAGGGCTGGTCAACGAGCAGTACTTC. The rearrangement uses TRBV11-2 and TRBJ2-7; the match to TRBD1 covers 7 bases. Germline lookup yields CDR1 SGHAT and CDR2 FQNNGV. The CDR3 length is 15 residues. With V trimmed by 5 bases and J by 5 bases, 12 bases remained unmatched.

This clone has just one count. The DNA of the CDR3 is TGTGCCAGCAGCCCCCCTCGGGGGGGCAATCAGCCCCAGCATTTT. This codes for CASSPPRGGNQPQHF. The chain couples TRBV28 to TRBJ1-5, with D perhaps matching TRBD1 (5 bases). Germline CDR1 MDHEN, CDR2 SYDVKM. The CDR3 covers 15 residues. Between the trimmed V and J ends, which lost 6 bases and 2 bases, there was a span of 14 bases.

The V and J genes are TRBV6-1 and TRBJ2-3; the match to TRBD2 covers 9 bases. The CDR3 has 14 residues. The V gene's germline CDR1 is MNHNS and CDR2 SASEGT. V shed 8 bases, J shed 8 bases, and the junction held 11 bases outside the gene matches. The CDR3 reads CASLFSGRLGTQYF. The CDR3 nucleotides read TGTGCCAGCCTGTTTAGCGGGAGACTGGGTACGCAGTATTTT.

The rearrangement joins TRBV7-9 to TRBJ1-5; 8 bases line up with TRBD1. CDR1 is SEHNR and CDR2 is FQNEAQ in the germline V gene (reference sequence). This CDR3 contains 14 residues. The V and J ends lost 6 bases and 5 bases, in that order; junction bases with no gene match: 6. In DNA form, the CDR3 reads TGTGCCAGCAGTCCGACAGGGGACGATCAGCCCCAGCATTTT. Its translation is CASSPTGDDQPQHF. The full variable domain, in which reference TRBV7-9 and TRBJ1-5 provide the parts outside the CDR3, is DTGVSQNPRHKITKRGQNVTFRCDPISEHNRLYWYRQTLGQGPEFLTYFQNEAQLEKSRLLSDRFSAERPKGSFSTLEIQRTEQGDSAMYLCASSPTGDDQPQHFGDGTRLSIL.

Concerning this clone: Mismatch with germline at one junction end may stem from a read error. CDR3 DNA sequence: TGCGCCAGCATGTCCGTTTCCCCTGGGCCTAACGATGGCTACACCTTC. Translated: CASMSVSPGPNDGYTF. The J gene is TRBJ1-2, the V gene TRBV5-1; D unclear. This CDR3 has 16 amino acids. In germline, CDR1 is SGHRS, CDR2 YFSETQ. Full variable domain (outside the CDR3, taken from reference TRBV5-1 and TRBJ1-2): KAGVTQTPRYLIKTRGQQVTLSCSPISGHRSVSWYQQTPGQGLQFLFEYFSETQRNKGNFPGRFSGRQFSNSRSEMNVSTLELGDSALYLCASMSVSPGPNDGYTFGSGTRLTVV.

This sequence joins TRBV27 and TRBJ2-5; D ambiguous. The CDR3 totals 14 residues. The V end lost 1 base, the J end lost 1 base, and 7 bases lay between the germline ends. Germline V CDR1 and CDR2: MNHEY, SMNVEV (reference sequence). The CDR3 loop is CASSLLGSQETQYF. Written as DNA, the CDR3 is TGTGCCAGCAGTTTATTGGGCAGCCAAGAGACCCAGTACTTC.

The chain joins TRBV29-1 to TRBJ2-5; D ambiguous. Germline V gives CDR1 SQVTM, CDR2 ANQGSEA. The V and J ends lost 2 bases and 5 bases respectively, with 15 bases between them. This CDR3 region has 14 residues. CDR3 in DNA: TGCAGCGTTGAATGGTTAGCTAATAGGGAGACCCAGTACTTC. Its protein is CSVEWLANRETQYF.

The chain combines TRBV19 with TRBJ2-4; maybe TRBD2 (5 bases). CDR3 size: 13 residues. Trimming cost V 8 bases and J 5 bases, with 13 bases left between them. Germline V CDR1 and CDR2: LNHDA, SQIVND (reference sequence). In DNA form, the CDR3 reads TGTGCCAGTTCTCCGGGAAGGGAAAACATTCAGTACTTC. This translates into CASSPGRENIQYF. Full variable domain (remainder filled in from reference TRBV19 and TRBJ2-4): DGGITQSPKYLFRKEGQNVTLSCEQNLNHDAMYWYRQDPGQGLRLIYYSQIVNDFQKGDIAEGYSVSREKKESFPLTVTSAQKNPTAFYLCASSPGRENIQYFGAGTRLSVL.

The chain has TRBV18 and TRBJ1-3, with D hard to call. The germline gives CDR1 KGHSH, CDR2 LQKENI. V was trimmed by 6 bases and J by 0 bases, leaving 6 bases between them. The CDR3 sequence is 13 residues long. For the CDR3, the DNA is TGTGCCAGCTCCCAGAACTCTGGAAACACCATATATTTT. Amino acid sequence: CASSQNSGNTIYF.

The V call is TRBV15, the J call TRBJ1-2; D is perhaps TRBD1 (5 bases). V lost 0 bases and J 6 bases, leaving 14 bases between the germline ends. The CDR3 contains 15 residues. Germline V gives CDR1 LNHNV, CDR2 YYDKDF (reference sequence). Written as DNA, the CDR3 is TGTGCCACCAGCAGAGATAACAGGCGGGACCATGGCTACACCTTC. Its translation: CATSRDNRRDHGYTF. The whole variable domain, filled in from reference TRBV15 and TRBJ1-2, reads DAMVIQNPRYQVTQFGKPVTLSCSQTLNHNVMYWYQQKSSQAPKLLFHYYDKDFNNEADTPDNFQSRRPNTSFCFLDIRSPGLGDTAMYLCATSRDNRRDHGYTFGSGTRLTVV.

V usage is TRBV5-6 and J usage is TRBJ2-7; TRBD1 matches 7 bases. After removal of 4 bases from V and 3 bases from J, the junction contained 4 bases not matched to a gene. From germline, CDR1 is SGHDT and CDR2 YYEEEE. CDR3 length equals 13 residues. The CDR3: CASSPGTVYEQYF. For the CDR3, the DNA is TGTGCCAGCAGCCCCGGGACAGTCTACGAGCAGTACTTC.

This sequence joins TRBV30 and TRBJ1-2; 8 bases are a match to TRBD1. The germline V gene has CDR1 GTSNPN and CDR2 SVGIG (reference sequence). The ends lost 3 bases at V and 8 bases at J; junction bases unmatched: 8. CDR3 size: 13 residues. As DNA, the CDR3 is TGTGCCTGGAGACCTTCCGGGACAGGCGGCTACACCTTC. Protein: CAWRPSGTGGYTF.

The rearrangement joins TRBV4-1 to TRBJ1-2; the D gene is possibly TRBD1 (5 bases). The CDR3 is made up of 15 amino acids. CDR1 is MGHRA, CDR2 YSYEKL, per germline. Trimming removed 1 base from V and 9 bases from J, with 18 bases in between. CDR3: CASSQALHGRTSYTF. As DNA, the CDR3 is TGCGCCAGCAGCCAAGCCCTACATGGGAGGACAAGCTACACCTTC.

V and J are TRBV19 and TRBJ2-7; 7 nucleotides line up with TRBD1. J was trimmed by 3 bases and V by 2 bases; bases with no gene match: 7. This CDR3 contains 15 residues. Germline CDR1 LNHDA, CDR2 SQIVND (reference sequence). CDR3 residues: CASSIIQGPIYEQYF. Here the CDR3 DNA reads TGTGCCAGTAGTATAATACAGGGGCCTATCTACGAGCAGTACTTC.

CDR3 bases: TGTGCCAGCAGCTTAGCGCGTGGGGGCTCGGGGCCCCAGCATTTT. Amino acids: CASSLARGGSGPQHF. V gene TRBV7-2 combines with J gene TRBJ1-5; the D gene is possibly TRBD1 (6 bases). This CDR3 contains 15 residues. The germline V and J ends were trimmed by 0 bases and 9 bases, with 15 bases remaining between them. From germline, CDR1 is SGHTA and CDR2 FQGNSA.

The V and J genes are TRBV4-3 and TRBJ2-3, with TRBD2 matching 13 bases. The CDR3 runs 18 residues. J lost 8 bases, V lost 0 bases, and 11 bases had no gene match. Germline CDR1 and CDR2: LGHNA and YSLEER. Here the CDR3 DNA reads TGCGCCAGCAGCCAAGATGTGGGACTAGCGGGGACCTTGGGTACGCAGTATTTT. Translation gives CASSQDVGLAGTLGTQYF.

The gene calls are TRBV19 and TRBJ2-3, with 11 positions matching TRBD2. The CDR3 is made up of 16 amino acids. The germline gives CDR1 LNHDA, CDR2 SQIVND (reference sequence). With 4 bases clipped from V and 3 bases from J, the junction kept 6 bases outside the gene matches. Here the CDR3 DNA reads TGTGCCAGTAGTAGACTCCGGACTAGCGGGACAGATACGCAGTATTTT. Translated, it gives CASSRLRTSGTDTQYF.

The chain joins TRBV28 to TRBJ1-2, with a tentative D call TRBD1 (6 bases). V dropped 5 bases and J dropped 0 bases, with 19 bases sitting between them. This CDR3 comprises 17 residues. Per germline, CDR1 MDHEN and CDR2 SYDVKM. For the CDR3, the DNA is TGTGCCAGCAGTGTTTCCTCTCCGGGACACCCTAACTATGGCTACACCTTC. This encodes CASSVSSPGHPNYGYTF.

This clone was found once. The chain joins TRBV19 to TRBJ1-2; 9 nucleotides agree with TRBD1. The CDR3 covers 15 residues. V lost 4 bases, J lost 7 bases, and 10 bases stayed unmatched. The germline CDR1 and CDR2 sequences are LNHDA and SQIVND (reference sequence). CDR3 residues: CASSTLGTGSGGYTF. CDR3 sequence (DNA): TGTGCCAGTAGTACCCTCGGGACAGGGTCGGGTGGCTACACCTTC.

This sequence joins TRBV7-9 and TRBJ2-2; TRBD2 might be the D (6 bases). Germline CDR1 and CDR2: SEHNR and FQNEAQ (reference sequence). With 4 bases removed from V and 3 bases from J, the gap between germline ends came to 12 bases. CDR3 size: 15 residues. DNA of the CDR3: TGTGCCAGCAGCTCCGGGAAGCGGGACACCGGGGAGCTGTTTTTT. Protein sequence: CASSSGKRDTGELFF.